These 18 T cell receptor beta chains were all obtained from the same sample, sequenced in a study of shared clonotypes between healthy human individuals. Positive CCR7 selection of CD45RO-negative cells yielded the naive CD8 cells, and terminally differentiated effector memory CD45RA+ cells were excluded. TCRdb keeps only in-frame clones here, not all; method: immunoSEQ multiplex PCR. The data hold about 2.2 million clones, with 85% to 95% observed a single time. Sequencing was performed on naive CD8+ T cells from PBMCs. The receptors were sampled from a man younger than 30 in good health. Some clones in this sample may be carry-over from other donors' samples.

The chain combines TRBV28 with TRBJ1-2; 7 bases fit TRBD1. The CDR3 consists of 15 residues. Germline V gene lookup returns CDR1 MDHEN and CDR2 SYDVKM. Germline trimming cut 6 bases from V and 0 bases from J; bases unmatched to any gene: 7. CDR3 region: CASRLQGQTNYGYTF. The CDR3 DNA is TGTGCCAGCAGGTTACAGGGGCAGACTAACTATGGCTACACCTTC.

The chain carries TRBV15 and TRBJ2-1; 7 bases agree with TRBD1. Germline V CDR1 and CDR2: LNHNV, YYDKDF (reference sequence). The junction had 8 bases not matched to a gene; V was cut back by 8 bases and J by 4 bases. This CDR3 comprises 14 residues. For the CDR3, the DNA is TGTGCCACCGGAGACAGGGTCGGATACAATGAGCAGTTCTTC. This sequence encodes CATGDRVGYNEQFF.

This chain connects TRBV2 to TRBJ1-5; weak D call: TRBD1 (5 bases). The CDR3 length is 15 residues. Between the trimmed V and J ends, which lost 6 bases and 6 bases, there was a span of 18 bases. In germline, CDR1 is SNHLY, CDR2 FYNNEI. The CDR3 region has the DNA TGTGCCAGCAGCAGGGACTTCGGGGTAGGTCAGCCCCAGCATTTT. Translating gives CASSRDFGVGQPQHF.

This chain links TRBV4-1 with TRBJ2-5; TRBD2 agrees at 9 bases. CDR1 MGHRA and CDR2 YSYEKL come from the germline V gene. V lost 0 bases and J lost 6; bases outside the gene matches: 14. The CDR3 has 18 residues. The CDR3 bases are TGCGCCAGCAGCCAAGATCTGGTAGCGGGAGCCGTTGGGAAGACCCAGTACTTC. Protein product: CASSQDLVAGAVGKTQYF.

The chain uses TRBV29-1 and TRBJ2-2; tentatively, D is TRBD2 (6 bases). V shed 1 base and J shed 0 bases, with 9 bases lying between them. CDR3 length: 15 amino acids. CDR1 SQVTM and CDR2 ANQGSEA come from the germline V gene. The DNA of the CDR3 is TGCAGCGTTGAAGGACTAGATACGAACACCGGGGAGCTGTTTTTT. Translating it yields CSVEGLDTNTGELFF.

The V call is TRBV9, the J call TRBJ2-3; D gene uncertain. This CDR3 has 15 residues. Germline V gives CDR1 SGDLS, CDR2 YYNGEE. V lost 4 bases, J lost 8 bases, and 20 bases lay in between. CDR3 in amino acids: CASSTPLGDGGTQYF. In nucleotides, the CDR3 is TGTGCCAGCAGCACTCCCTTGGGTGATGGTGGTACGCAGTATTTT.

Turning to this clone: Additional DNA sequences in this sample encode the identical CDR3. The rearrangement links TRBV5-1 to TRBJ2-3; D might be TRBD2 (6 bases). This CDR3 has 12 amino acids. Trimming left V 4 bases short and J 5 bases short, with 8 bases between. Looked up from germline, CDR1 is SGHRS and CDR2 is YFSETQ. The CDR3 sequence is CASSPGGDTQYF. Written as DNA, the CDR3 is TGCGCCAGCAGCCCCGGGGGAGATACGCAGTATTTT.

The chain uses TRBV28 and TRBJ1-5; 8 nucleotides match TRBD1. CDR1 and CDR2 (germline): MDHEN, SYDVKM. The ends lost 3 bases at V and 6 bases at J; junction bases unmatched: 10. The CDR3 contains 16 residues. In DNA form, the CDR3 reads TGTGCCAGCAGTTTGTCGGACAGGGTAGAAGGTCAGCCCCAGCATTTT. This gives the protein CASSLSDRVEGQPQHF.

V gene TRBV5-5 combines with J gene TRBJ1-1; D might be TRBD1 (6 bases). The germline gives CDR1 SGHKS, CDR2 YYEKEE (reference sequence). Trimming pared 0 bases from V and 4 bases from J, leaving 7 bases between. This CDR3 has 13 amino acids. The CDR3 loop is CASSLGQATEAFF. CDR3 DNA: TGTGCCAGCAGCTTGGGACAGGCCACTGAAGCTTTCTTT.

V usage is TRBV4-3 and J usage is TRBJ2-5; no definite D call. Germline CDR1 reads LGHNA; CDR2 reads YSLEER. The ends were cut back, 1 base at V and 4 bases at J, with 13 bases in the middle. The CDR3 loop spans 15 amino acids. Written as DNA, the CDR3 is TGCGCCAGCAGCCAAGGTATTGGGGTCGGAGAGACCCAGTACTTC. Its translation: CASSQGIGVGETQYF.

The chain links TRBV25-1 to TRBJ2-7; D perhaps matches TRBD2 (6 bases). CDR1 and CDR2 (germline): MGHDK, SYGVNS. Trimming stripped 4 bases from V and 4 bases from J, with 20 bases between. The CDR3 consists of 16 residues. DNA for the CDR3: TGTGCCAGCAGTGCCCCCTCCGGGACTTTAGTATACGAGCAGTACTTC. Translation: CASSAPSGTLVYEQYF.

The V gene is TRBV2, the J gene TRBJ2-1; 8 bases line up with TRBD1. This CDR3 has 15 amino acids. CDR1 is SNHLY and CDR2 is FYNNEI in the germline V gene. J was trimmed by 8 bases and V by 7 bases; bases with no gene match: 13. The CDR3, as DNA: TGTGCCAGCATCCCGGGACAGGTCCTATGGGATGAGCAGTTCTTC. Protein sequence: CASIPGQVLWDEQFF.

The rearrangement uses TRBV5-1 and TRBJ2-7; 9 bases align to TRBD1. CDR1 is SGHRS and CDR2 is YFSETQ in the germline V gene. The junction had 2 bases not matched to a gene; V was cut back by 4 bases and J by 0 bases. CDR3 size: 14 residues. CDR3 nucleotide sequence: TGCGCCAGCAGCGGGACAGGGCTCTCCTACGAGCAGTACTTC. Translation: CASSGTGLSYEQYF.

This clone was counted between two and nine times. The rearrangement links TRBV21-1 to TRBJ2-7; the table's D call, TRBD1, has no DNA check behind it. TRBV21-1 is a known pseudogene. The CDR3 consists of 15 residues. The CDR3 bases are TGTGCCAGCAGCAAAGAACCGGACAACTCCTACGAGCAGTACTTC. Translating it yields CASSKEPDNSYEQYF.

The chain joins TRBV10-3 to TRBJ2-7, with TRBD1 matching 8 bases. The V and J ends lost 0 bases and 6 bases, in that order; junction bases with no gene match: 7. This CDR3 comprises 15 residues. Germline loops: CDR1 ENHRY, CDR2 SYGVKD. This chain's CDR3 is CAISESMAGGVEQYF. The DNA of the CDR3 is TGTGCCATCAGTGAGTCGATGGCAGGGGGCGTCGAGCAGTACTTC.

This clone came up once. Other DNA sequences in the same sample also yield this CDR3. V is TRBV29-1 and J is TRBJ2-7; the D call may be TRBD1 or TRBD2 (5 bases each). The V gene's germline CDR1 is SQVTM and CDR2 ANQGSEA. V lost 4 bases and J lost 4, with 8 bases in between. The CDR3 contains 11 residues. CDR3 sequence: CSVGGDYEQYF. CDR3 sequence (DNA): TGCAGCGTTGGAGGGGATTACGAGCAGTACTTC.

This CDR3 is CASSAFFGGGGELFF. The CDR3 DNA reads TGTGCCAGCAGCGCCTTTTTCGGAGGGGGCGGGGAGCTGTTTTTT. This sequence joins TRBV11-2 and TRBJ2-2, with D perhaps matching TRBD1 or TRBD2 (6 bases each). Per germline, CDR1 SGHAT and CDR2 FQNNGV. The CDR3 covers 15 residues. V was shortened by 5 bases and J by 7 bases, with 17 bases between the two germline ends.

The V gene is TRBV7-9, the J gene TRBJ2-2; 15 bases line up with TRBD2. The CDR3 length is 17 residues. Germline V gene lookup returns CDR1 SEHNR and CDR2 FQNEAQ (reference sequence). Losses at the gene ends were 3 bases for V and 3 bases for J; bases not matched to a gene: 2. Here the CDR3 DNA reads TGTGCCAGCAGCTTTGGACTAGCGGGAGGGTACACCGGGGAGCTGTTTTTT. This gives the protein CASSFGLAGGYTGELFF.